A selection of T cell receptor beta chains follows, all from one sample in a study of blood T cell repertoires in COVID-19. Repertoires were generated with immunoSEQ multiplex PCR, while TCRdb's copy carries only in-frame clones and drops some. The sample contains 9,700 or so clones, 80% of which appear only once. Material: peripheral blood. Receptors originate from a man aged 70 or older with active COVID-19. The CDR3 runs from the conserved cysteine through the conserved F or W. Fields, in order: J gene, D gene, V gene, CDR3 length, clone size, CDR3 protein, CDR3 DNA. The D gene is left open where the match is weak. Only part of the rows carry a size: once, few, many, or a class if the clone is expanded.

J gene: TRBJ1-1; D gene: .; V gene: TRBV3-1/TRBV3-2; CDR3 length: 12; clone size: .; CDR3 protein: CASRRGPTEAFF; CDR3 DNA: TGTGCCAGCAGGCGGGGGCCCACTGAAGCTTTCTTT
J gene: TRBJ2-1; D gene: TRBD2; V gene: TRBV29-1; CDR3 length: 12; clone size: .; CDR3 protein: CSVGTSGSVGFF; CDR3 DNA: TGCAGCGTTGGGACTAGCGGGAGTGTTGGGTTCTTC
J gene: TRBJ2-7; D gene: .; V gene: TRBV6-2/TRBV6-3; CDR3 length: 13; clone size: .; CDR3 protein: CASSSLGGYEQYF; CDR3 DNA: TGTGCCAGCAGTTCCTTAGGGGGCTACGAGCAGTACTTC
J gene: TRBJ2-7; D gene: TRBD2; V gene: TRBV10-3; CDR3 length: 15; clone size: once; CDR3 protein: CAIRGTGSGMYEQYF; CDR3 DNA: TGTGCCATCAGGGGGACTGGTAGCGGGATGTACGAGCAGTACTTC
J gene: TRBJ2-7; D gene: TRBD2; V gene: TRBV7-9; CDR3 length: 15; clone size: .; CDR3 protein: CASSLNGGSVDEQYF; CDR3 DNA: TGTGCCAGCAGCTTAAACGGCGGGAGTGTGGACGAGCAGTACTTC
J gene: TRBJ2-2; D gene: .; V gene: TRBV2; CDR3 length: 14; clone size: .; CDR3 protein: CASSAYRASGELFF; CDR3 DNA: TGTGCCAGCAGTGCTTACAGGGCTTCCGGGGAGCTGTTTTTT
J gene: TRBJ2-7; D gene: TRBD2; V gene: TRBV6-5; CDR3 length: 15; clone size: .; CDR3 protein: CASSYSPSGSHEQYF; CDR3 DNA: TGTGCCAGCAGTTACTCGCCTAGCGGGAGCCACGAGCAGTACTTC
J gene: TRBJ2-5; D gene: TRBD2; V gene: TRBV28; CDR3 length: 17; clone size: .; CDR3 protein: CASSAPAGTSGESSQYF; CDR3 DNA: TGTGCCAGCAGTGCCCCCGCCGGGACTAGCGGCGAATCGTCCCAGTACTTC
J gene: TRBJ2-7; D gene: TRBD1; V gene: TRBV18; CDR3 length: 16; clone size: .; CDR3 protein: CASSPLGQGSPYEQYF; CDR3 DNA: TGTGCCAGCTCACCTCTTGGACAGGGCAGCCCCTACGAGCAGTACTTC
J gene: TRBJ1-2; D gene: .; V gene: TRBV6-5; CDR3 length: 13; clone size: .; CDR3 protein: CASSLTTNYGYTF; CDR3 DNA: TGTGCCAGCAGTTTAACAACCAACTATGGCTACACCTTC
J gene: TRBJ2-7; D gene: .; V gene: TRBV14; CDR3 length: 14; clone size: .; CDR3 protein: CASSLQGIGYEQYF; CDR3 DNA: TGTGCCAGCAGCCTACAGGGAATTGGATACGAGCAGTACTTC
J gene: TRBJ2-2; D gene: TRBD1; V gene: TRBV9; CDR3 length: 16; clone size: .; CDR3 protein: CASTKPRGRNTGELFF; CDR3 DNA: TGTGCCAGCACCAAACCCAGGGGGCGGAACACCGGGGAGCTGTTTTTT
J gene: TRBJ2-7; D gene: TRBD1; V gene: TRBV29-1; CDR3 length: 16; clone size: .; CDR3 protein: CSVEGGGGRKDYEQYF; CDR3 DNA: TGCAGCGTTGAAGGAGGGGGCGGACGTAAGGACTACGAGCAGTACTTC
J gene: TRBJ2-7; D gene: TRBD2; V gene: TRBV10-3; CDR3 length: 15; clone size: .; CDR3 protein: CAISESRLASAEQYF; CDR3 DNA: TGTGCCATCAGTGAGTCGCGACTAGCATCAGCCGAGCAGTACTTC
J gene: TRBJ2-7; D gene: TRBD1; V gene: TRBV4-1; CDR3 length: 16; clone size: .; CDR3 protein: CASSQGQGASSYEQYF; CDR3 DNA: TGCGCCAGCAGCCAGGGACAGGGGGCAAGTTCCTACGAGCAGTACTTC
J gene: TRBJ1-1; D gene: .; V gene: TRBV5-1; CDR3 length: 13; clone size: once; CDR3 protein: CASSLAGYTEAFF; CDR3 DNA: TGCGCCAGCAGCCTAGCGGGGTACACTGAAGCTTTCTTT
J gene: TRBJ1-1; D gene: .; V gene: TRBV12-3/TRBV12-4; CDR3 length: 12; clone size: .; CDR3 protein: CASSLFTRWAFF; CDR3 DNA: TGTGCCAGCAGTCTCTTCACCCGGTGGGCTTTCTTT
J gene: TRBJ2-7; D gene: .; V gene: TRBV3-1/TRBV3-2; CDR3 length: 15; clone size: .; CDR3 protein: CASSTAWTEAYEQYF; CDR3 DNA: TGTGCCAGCAGCACGGCCTGGACTGAAGCCTACGAGCAGTACTTC
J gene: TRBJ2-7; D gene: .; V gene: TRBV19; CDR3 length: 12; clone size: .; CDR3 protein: CASGAPGYEQYF; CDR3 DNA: TGTGCCAGTGGGGCCCCGGGCTACGAGCAGTACTTC
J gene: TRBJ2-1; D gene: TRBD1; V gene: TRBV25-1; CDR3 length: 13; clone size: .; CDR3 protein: CASSERTGSEQFF; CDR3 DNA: TGTGCCAGCAGTGAGAGGACAGGGAGTGAGCAGTTCTTC
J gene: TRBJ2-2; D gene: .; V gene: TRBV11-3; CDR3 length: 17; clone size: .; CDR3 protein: CASSSGLSTENTGELFF; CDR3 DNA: TGTGCCAGCAGCTCGGGACTTTCGACAGAGAACACCGGGGAGCTGTTTTTT